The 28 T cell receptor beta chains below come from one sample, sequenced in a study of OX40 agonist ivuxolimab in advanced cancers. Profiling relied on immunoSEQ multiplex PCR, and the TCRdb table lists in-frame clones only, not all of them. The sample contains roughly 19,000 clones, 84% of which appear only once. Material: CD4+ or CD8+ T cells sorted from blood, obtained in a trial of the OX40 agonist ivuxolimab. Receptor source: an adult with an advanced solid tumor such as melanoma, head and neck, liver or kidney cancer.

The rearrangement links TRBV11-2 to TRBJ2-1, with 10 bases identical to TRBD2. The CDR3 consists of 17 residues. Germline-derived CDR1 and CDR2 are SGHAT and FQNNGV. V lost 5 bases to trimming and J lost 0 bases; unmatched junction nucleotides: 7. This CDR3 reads CASSSYSGGSSYNEQFF. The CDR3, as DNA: TGTGCCAGCAGCAGCTATAGCGGGGGGTCCTCCTACAATGAGCAGTTCTTC. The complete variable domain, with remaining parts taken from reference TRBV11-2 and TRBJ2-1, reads EAGVAQSPRYKIIEKRQSVAFWCNPISGHATLYWYQQILGQGPKLLIQFQNNGVVDDSQLPKDRFSAERLKGVDSTLKIQPAKLEDSAVYLCASSSYSGGSSYNEQFFGPGTRLTVL.

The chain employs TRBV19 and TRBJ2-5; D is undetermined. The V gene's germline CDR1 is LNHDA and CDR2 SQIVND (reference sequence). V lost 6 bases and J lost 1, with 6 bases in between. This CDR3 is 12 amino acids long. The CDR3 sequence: CASRVGQETQYF. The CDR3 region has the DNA TGTGCCAGTAGGGTCGGCCAAGAGACCCAGTACTTC.

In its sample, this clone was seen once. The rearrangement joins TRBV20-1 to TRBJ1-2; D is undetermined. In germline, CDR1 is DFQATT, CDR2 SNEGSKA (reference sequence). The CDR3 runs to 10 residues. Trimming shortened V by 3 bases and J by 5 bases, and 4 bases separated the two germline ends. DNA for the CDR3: TGCAGTGCTAGCCCATATGGCTACACCTTC. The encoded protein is CSASPYGYTF.

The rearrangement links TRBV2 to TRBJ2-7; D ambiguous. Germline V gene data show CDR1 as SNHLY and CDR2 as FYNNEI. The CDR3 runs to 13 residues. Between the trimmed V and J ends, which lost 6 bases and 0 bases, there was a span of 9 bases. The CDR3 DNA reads TGTGCCAGCAGGACAAGTTACTCCTACGAGCAGTACTTC. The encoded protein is CASRTSYSYEQYF.

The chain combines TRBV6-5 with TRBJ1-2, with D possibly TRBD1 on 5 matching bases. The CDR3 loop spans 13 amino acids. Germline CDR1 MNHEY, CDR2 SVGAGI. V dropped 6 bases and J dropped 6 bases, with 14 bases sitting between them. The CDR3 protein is CASRGRQGDGYTF. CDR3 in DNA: TGTGCCAGCAGGGGGCGGCAGGGCGATGGCTACACCTTC.

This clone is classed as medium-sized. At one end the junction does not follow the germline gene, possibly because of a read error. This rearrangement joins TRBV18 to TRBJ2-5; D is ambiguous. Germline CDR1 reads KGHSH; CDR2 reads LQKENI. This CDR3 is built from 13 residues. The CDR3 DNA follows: TGTGCCAGCTCAGAGGAACCTCAAGGGACCCAGTACTTC. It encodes CASSEEPQGTQYF.

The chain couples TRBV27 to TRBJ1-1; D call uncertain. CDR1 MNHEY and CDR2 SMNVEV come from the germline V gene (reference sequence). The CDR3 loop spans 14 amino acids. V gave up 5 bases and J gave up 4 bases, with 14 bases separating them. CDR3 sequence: CASSPPLRRTEAFF. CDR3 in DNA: TGTGCCAGCAGTCCGCCTCTTAGACGCACTGAAGCTTTCTTT.

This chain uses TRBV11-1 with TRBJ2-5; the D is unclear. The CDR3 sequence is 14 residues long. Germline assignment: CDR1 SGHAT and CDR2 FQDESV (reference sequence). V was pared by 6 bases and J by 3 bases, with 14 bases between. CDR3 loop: CASRERSLKETQYF. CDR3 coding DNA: TGTGCCAGCAGGGAACGCAGCCTCAAAGAGACCCAGTACTTC.

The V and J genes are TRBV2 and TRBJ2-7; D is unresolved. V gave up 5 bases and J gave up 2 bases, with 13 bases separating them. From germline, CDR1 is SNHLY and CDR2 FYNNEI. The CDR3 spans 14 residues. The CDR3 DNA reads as TGTGCCAGCAGTCCGGCTACCCTCCCCTACGAGCAGTACTTC. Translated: CASSPATLPYEQYF.

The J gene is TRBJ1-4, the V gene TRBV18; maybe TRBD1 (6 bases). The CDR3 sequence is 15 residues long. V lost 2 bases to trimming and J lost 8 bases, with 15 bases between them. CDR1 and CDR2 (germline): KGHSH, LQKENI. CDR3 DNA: TGTGCCAGCTCACCATCGACAGGCCCCTTCGAAAAACTGTTTTTT. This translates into CASSPSTGPFEKLFF.

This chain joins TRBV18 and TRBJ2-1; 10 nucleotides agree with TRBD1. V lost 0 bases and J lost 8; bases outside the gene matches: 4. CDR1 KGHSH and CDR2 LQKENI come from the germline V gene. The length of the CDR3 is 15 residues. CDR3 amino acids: CASSPPGQGIHEQFF. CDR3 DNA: TGTGCCAGCTCACCACCGGGACAGGGGATTCATGAGCAGTTCTTC. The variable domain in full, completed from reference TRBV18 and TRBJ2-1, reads NAGVMQNPRHLVRRRGQEARLRCSPMKGHSHVYWYRQLPEEGLKFMVYLQKENIIDESGMPKERFSAEFPKEGPSILRIQQVVRGDSAAYFCASSPPGQGIHEQFFGPGTRLTVL.

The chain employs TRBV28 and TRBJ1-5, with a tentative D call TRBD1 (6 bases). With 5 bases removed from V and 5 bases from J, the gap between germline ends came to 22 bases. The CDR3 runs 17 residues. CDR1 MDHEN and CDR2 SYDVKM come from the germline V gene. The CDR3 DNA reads TGTGCCAGCAGTATCGCAACCCCAGGGGTGAATTATCAGCCCCAGCATTTT. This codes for CASSIATPGVNYQPQHF.

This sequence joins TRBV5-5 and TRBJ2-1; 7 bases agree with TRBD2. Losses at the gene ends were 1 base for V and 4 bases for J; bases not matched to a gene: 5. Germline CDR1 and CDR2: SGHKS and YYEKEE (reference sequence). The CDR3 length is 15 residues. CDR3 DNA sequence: TGTGCCAGCAGCTTGCGGCAGGGAGGGTACAATGAGCAGTTCTTC. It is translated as CASSLRQGGYNEQFF.

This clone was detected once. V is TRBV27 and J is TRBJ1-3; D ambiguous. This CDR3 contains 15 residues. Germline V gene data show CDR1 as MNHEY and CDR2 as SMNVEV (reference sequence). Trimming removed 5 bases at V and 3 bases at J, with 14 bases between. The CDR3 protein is CASSPSGHSGNTIYF. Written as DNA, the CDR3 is TGTGCCAGCAGTCCCTCAGGCCATAGTGGAAACACCATATATTTT.

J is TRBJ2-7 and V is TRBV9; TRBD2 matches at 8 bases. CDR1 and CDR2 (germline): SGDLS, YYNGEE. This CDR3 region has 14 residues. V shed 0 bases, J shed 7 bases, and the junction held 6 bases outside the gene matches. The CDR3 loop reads CASSVGTSGREQYF. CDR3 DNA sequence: TGTGCCAGCAGCGTAGGTACTAGCGGAAGGGAGCAGTACTTC.

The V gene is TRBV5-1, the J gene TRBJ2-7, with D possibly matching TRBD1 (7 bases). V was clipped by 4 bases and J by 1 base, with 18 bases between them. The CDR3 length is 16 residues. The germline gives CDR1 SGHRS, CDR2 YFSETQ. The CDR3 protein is CASSPVGQGGSYEQYF. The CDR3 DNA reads TGCGCCAGCAGCCCGGTGGGGCAGGGGGGATCCTACGAGCAGTACTTC.

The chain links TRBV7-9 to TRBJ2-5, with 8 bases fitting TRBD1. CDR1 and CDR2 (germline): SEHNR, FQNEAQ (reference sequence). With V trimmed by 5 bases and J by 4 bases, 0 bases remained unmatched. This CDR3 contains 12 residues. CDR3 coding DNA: TGTGCCAGCAGCACAGGGGGAGAGACCCAGTACTTC. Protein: CASSTGGETQYF.

CDR3 loop: CAISTSGRGKTDTQYF. CDR3 nucleotide sequence: TGTGCCATCAGTACAAGCGGGAGGGGGAAGACAGATACGCAGTATTTT. The chain has TRBV10-3 and TRBJ2-3; 10 positions agree with TRBD2. Germline values: CDR1 ENHRY, CDR2 SYGVKD. The CDR3 runs to 16 residues. Trimming at V came to 5 bases and at J to 3 bases, leaving 8 bases not matched to a gene.

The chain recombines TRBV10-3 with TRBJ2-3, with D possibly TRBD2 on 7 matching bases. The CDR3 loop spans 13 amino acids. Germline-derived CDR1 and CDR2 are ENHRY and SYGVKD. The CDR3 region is CASAGAGTDTQYF. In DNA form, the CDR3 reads TGTGCAAGCGCGGGGGCCGGCACAGATACGCAGTATTTT.

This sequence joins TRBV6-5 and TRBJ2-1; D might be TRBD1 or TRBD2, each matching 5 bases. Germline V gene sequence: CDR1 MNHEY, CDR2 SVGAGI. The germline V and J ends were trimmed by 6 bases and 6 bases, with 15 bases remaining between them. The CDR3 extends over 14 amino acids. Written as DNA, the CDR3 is TGTGCCAGCAGCCGGTGGGACGTCCCCAATGAGCAGTTCTTC. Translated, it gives CASSRWDVPNEQFF.

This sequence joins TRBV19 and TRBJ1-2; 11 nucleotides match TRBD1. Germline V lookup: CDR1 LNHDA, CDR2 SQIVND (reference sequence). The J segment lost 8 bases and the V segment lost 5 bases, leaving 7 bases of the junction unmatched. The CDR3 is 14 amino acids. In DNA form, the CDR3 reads TGTGCCAGTAGTGCGCGGACAGGGGGCGGCGGCTACACCTTC. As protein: CASSARTGGGGYTF.

CDR3 loop: CASSADRGLGELFF. In DNA, the CDR3 is TGTGCCAGCAGCGCGGACAGGGGGCTAGGGGAGCTGTTTTTT. The V gene is TRBV2, the J gene TRBJ2-2; 11 positions agree with TRBD1. Germline CDR1 reads SNHLY; CDR2 reads FYNNEI. Unmatched junction bases numbered 5, after V lost 6 bases and J lost 8 bases. The CDR3 runs to 14 residues.

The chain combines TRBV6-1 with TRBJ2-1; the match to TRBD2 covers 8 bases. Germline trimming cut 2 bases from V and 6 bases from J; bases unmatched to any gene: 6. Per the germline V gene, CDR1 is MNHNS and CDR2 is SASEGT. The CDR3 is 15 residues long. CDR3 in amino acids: CASSESGGGPNEQFF. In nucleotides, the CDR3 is TGTGCCAGCAGTGAATCCGGCGGGGGGCCCAATGAGCAGTTCTTC.

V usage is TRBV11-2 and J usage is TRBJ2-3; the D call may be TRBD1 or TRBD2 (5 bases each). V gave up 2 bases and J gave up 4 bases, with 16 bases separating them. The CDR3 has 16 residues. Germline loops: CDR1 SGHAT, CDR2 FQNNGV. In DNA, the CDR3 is TGTGCCAGCAGCTTACCCCCGTCAGGGAGTTCAGATACGCAGTATTTT. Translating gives CASSLPPSGSSDTQYF.

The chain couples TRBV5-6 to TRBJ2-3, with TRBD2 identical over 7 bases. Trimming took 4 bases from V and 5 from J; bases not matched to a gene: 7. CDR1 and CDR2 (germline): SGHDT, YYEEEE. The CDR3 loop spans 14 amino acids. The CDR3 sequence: CASSHEVAGDTQYF. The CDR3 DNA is TGTGCCAGCAGCCACGAGGTAGCGGGAGATACGCAGTATTTT.

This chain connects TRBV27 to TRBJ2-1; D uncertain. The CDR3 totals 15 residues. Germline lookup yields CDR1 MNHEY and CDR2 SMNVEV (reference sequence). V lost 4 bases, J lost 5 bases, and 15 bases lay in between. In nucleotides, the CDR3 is TGTGCCAGCAGTTCCTTAACAGTCGTCGACAATGAGCAGTTCTTC. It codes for CASSSLTVVDNEQFF.

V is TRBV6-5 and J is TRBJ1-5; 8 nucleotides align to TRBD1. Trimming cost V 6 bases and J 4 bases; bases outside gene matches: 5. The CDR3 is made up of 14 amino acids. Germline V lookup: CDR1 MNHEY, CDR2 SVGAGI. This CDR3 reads CASSQNRGNQPQHF. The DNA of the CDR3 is TGTGCCAGCAGCCAAAACAGGGGGAATCAGCCCCAGCATTTT.

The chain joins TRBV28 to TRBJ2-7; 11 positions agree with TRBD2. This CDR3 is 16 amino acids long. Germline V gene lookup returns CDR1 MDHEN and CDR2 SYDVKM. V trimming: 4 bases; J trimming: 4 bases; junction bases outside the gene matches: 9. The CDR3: CASSSTSGNTGYEQYF. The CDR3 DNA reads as TGTGCCAGCAGTTCGACTAGCGGGAACACGGGGTACGAGCAGTACTTC.